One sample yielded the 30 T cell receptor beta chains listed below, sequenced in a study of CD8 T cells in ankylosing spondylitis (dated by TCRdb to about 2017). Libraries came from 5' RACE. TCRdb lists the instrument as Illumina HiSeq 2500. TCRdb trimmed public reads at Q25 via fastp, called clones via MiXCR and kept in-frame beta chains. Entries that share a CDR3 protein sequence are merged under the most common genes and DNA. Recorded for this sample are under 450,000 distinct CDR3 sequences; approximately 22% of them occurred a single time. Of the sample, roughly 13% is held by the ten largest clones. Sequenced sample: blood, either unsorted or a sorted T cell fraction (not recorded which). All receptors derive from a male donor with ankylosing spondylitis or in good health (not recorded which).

CDR3 coding DNA: TGTGCCAGCAGCCAAGGGGCGGTGTCACTTTTTCCTAGCACAGATACGCAGTATTTT. This translates into CASSQGAVSLFPSTDTQYF. V is TRBV4-2 and J is TRBJ2-3; no clear D. Germline CDR1 reads LGHNA; CDR2 reads YNFKEQ. With 1 base removed from V and 0 bases from J, the gap between germline ends came to 20 bases. This CDR3 region has 19 residues.

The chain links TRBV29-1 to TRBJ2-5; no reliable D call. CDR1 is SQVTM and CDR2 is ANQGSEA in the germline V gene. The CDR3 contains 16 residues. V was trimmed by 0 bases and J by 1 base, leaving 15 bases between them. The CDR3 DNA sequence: TGCAGCGTTGAAGATGTGGTAACTCCTTCCCAAGAGACCCAGTACTTC. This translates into CSVEDVVTPSQETQYF.

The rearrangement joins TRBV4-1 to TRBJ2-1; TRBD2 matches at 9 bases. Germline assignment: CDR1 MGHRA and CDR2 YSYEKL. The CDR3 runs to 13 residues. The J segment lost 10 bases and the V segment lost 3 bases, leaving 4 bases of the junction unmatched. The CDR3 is CASSHASGAEQFF. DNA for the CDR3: TGCGCCAGCAGCCACGCTAGCGGGGCAGAGCAGTTCTTC.

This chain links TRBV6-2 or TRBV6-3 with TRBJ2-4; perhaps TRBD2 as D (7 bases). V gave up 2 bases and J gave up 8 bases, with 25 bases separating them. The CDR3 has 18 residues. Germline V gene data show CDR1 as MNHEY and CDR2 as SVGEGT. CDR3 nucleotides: TGTGCCAGCAGTTACAGTGTGGTCCTAGTGGGGGGGCTCTACATTCAGTACTTC. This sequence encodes CASSYSVVLVGGLYIQYF.

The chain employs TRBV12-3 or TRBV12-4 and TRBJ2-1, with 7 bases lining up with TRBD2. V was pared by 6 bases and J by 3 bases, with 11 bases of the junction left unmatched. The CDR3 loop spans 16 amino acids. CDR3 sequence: CASRWGGGISYNEQFF. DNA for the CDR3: TGTGCCAGCAGGTGGGGGGGGGGTATTAGCTACAATGAGCAGTTCTTC.

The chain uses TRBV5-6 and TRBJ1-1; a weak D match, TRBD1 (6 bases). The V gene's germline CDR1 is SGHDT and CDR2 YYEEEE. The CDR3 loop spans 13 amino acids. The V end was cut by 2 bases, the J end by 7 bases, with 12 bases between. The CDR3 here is CASSLESDSEAFF. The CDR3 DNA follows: TGTGCCAGCAGCTTAGAATCGGACAGTGAAGCTTTCTTT. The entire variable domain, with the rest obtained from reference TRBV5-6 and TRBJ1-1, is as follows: DAGVTQSPTHLIKTRGQQVTLRCSPKSGHDTVSWYQQALGQGPQFIFQYYEEEERQRGNFPDRFSGHQFPNYSSELNVNALLLGDSALYLCASSLESDSEAFFGQGTRLTVV.

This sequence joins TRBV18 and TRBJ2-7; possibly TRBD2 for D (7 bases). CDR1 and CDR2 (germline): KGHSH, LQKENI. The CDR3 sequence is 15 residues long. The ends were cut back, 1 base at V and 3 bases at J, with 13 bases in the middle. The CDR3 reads CASSPQGGGIYEQYF. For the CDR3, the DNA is TGTGCCAGCTCACCACAGGGAGGGGGAATCTACGAGCAGTACTTC.

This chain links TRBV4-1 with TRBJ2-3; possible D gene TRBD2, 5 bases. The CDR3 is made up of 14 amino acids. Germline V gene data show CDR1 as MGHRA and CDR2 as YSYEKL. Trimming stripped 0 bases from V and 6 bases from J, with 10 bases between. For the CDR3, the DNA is TGCGCCAGCAGCCAAGAGAGGGCTGTTGATACGCAGTATTTT. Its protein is CASSQERAVDTQYF.

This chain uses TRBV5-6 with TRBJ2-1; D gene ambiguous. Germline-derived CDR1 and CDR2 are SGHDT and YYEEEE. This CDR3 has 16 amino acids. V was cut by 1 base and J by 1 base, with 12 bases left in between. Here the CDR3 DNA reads TGTGCCAGCAGCTTGTTGGCTCTGGAATCCTACAATGAGCAGTTCTTC. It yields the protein CASSLLALESYNEQFF.

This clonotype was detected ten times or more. The CDR3 DNA sequence: TGCAGTGCTTGGACGTCCAGGGGACTGTTTTTT. Translated, it gives CSAWTSRGLFF. V usage is TRBV20-1 and J usage is TRBJ1-4; perhaps TRBD1 as D (6 bases). V lost 5 bases and J lost 13, with 14 bases in between. The germline gives CDR1 DFQATT, CDR2 SNEGSKA (reference sequence). CDR3 size: 11 residues.

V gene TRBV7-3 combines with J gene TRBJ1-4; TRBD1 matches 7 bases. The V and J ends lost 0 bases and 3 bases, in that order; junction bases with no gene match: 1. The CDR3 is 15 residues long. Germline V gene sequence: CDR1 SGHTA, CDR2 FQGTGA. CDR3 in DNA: TGTGCCAGCAGCTTAACAGGGGGCCCTAATGAAAAACTGTTTTTT. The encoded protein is CASSLTGGPNEKLFF.

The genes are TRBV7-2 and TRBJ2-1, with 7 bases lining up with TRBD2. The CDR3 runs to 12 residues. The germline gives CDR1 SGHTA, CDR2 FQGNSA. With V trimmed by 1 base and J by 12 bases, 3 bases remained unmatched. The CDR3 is CASSLGGGRQFF. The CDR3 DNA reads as TGTGCCAGCAGCTTAGGGGGGGGGAGGCAGTTCTTC.

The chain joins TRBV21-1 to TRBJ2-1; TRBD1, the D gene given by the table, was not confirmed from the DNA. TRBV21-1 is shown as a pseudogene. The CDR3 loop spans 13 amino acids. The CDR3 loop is CASKTDSYNEQFF. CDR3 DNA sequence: TGTGCCAGCAAGACAGACAGCTACAATGAGCAGTTCTTC.

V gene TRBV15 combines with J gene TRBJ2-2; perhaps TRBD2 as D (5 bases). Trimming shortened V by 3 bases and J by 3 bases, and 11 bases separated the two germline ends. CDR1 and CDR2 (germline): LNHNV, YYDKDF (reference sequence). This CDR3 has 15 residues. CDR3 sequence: CATSRAAGDTGELFF. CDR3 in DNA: TGTGCCACCAGCAGGGCCGCCGGGGACACCGGGGAGCTGTTTTTT.

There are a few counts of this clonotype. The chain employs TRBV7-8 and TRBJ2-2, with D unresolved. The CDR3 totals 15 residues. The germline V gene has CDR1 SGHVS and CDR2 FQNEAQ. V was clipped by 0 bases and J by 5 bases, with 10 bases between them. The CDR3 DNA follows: TGTGCCAGCAGCTTAGCGGCCCTACAGACCGGGGAGCTGTTTTTT. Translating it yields CASSLAALQTGELFF. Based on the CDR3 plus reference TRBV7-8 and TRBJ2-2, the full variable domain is GAGVSQSPRYKVAKRGQDVALRCDPISGHVSLFWYQQALGQGPEFLTYFQNEAQLDKSGLPSDRFFAERPEGSVSTLKIQRTQQEDSAVYLCASSLAALQTGELFFGEGSRLTVL.

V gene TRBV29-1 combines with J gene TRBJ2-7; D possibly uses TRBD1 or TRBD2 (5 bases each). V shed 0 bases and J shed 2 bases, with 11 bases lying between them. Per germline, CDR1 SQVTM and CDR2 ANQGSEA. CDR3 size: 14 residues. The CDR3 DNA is TGCAGCGTTGAAGATCGGGACCTCCCCTACGAGCAGTACTTC. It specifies CSVEDRDLPYEQYF.

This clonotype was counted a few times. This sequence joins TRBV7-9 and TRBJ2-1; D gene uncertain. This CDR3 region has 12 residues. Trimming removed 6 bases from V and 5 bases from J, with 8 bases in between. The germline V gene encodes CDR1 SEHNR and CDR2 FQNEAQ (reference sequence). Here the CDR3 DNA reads TGTGCCAGCAGGGGGAACCACAATGAGCAGTTCTTC. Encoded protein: CASRGNHNEQFF. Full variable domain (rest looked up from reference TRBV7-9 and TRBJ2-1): DTGVSQNPRHKITKRGQNVTFRCDPISEHNRLYWYRQTLGQGPEFLTYFQNEAQLEKSRLLSDRFSAERPKGSFSTLEIQRTEQGDSAMYLCASRGNHNEQFFGPGTRLTVL.

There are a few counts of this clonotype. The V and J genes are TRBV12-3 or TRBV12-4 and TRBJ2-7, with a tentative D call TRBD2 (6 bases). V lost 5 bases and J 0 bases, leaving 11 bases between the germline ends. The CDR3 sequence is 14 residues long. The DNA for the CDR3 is TGTGCCAGCAGTCCGGCCGGGAGCTCCTACGAGCAGTACTTC. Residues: CASSPAGSSYEQYF.

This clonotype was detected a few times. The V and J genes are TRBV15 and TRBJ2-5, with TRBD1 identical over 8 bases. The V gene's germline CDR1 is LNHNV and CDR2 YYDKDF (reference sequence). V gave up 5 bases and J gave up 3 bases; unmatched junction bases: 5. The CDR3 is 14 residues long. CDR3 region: CATSLVDREETQYF. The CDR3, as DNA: TGTGCCACCAGCCTGGTGGACAGGGAAGAGACCCAGTACTTC.

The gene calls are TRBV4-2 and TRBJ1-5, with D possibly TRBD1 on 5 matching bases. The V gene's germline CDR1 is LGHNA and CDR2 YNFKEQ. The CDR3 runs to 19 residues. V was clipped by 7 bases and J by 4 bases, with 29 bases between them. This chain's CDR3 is CASIRHRDPGTIRNQPQHF. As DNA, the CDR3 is TGTGCCAGCATCCGCCACCGGGATCCAGGGACGATTCGTAATCAGCCCCAGCATTTT.

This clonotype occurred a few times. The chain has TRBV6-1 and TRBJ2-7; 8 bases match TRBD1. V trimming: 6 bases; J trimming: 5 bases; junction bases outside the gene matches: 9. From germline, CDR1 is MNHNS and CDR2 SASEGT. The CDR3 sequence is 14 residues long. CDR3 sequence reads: CASSQGQGAHEQYF. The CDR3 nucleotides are TGTGCCAGCAGCCAAGGGCAGGGGGCTCACGAGCAGTACTTC.

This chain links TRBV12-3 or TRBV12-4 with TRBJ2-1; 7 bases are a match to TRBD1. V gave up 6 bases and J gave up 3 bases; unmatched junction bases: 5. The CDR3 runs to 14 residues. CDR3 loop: CASSPTGIYNEQFF. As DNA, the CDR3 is TGTGCCAGCAGCCCGACAGGGATCTACAATGAGCAGTTCTTC.

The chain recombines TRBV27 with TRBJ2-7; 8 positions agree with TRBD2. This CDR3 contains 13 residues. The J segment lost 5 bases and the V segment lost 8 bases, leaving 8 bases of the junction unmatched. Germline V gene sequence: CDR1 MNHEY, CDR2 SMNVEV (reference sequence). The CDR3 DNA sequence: TGTGCCAGCTGCCGGGGGGGGAGCGACGAGCAGTACTTC. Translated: CASCRGGSDEQYF.

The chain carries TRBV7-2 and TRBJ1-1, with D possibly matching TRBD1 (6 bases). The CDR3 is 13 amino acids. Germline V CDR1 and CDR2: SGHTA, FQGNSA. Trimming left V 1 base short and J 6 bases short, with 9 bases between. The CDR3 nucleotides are TGTGCCAGCAGCTTAGTACCAGGGGCTGAAGCTTTCTTT. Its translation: CASSLVPGAEAFF. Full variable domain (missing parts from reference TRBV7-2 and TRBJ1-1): GAGVSQSPSNKVTEKGKDVELRCDPISGHTALYWYRQSLGQGLEFLIYFQGNSAPDKSGLPSDRFSAERTGGSVSTLTIQRTQQEDSAVYLCASSLVPGAEAFFGQGTRLTVV.

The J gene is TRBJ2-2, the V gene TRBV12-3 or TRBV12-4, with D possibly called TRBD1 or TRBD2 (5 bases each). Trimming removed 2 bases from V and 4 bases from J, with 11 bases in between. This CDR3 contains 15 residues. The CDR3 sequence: CASSLRGVGTGELFF. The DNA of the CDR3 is TGTGCCAGCAGTTTAAGAGGGGTGGGCACCGGGGAGCTGTTTTTT.

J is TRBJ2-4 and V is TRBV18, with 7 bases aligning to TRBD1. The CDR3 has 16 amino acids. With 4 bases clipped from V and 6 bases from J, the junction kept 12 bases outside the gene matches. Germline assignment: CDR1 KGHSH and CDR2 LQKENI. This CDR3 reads CASSLGTASPVNIQYF. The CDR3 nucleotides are TGTGCCAGCTCACTAGGGACAGCCTCGCCTGTAAACATTCAGTACTTC.

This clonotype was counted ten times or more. The DNA for the CDR3 is TGTGCCAGCAGTTCCTTGTCCTACGAGCAGTACTTC. Its translation is CASSSLSYEQYF. The rearrangement uses TRBV12-3 or TRBV12-4 and TRBJ2-7; the D is unclear. The CDR3 totals 12 residues. V was trimmed by 4 bases and J by 1 base, leaving 5 bases between them.

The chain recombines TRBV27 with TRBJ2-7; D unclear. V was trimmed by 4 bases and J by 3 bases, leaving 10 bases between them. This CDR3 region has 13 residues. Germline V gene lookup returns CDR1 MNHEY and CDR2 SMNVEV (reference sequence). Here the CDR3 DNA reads TGTGCCAGCAGTTCAACAGTAAACTACGAGCAGTACTTC. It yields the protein CASSSTVNYEQYF.

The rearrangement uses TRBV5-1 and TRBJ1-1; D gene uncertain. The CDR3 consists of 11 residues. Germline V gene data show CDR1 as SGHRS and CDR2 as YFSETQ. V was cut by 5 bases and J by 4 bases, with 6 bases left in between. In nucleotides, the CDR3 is TGCGCCAGCAGGGTTTCCACTGAAGCTTTCTTT. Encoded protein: CASRVSTEAFF.

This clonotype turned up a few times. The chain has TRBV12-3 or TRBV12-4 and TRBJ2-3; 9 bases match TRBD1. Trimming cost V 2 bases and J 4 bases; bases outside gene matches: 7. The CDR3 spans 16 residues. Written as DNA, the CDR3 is TGTGCCAGCAGTTTATCTGGGACAGGGCGGGCAGATACGCAGTATTTT. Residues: CASSLSGTGRADTQYF.